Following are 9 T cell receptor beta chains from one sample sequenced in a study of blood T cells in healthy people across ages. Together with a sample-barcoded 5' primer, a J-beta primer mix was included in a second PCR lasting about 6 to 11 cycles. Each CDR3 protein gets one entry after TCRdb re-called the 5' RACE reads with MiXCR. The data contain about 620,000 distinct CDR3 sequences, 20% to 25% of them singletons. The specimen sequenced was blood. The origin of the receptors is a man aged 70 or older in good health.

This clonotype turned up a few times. The CDR3: CASSLSGRVSEKLFF. The DNA for the CDR3 is TGTGCCAGCAGTTTATCGGGGCGTGTCTCAGAAAAACTGTTTTTT. J is TRBJ1-4 and V is TRBV28; possibly TRBD1 for D (5 bases). Germline loops: CDR1 MDHEN, CDR2 SYDVKM. This CDR3 has 15 residues. V lost 1 base and J lost 8, with 14 bases in between.

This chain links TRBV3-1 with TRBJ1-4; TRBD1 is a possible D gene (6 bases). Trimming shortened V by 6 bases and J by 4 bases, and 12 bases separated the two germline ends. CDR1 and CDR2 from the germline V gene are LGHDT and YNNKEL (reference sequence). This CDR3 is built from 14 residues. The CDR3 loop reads CASSRQADNEKLFF. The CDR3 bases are TGTGCCAGCAGTCGACAGGCTGATAATGAAAAACTGTTTTTT.

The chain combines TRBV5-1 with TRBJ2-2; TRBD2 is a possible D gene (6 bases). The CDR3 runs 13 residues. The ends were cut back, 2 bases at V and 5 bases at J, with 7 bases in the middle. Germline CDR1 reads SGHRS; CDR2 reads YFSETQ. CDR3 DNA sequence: TGCGCCAGCAGCTTTCGGGAGACCGGGGAGCTGTTTTTT. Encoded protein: CASSFRETGELFF.

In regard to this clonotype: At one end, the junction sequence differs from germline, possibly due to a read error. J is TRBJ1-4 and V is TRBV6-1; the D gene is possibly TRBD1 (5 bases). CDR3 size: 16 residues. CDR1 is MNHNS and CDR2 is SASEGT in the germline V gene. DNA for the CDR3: TGTGCCAGCAGTGTCTTCGGGGCTAGCTCTAATGAAAAACCGTTTTTT. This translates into CASSVFGASSNEKPFF.

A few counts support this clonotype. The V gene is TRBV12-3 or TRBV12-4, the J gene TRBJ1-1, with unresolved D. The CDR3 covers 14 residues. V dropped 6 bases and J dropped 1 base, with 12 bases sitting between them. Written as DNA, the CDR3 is TGTGCCAGCAGCCCCTTGACCGGGAACACTGAAGCTTTCTTT. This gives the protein CASSPLTGNTEAFF.

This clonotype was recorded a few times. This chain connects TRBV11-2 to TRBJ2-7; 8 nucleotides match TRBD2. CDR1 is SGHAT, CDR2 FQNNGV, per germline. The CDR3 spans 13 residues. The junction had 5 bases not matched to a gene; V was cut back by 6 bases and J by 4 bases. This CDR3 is CASRLGGRYEQYF. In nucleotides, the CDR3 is TGTGCCAGCAGGCTAGGCGGGAGGTACGAGCAGTACTTC. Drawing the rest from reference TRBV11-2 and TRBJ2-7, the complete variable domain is EAGVAQSPRYKIIEKRQSVAFWCNPISGHATLYWYQQILGQGPKLLIQFQNNGVVDDSQLPKDRFSAERLKGVDSTLKIQPAKLEDSAVYLCASRLGGRYEQYFGPGTRLTVT.

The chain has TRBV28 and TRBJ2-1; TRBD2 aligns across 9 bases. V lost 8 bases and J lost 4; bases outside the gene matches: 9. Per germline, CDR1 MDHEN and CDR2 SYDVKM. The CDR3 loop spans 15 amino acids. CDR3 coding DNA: TGTGCCAGCCGCTCCGGGACTAGCAGGTACAATGAGCAGTTCTTC. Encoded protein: CASRSGTSRYNEQFF.

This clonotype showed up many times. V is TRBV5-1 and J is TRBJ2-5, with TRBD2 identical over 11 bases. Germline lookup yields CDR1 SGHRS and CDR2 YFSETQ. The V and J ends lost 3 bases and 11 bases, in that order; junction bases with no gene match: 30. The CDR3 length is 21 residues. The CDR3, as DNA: TGCGCCAGCAGCTCCCGACCCTCGACTAGCGGGAAACCCCCTGCCTCGAGGGAGCAGTACTTC. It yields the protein CASSSRPSTSGKPPASREQYF.

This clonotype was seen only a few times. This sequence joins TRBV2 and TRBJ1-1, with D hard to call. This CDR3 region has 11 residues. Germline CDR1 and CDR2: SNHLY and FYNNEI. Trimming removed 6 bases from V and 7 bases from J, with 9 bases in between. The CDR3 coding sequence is TGTGCCAGCAGGAGGGAGAATGAAGCTTTCTTT. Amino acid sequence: CASRRENEAFF.